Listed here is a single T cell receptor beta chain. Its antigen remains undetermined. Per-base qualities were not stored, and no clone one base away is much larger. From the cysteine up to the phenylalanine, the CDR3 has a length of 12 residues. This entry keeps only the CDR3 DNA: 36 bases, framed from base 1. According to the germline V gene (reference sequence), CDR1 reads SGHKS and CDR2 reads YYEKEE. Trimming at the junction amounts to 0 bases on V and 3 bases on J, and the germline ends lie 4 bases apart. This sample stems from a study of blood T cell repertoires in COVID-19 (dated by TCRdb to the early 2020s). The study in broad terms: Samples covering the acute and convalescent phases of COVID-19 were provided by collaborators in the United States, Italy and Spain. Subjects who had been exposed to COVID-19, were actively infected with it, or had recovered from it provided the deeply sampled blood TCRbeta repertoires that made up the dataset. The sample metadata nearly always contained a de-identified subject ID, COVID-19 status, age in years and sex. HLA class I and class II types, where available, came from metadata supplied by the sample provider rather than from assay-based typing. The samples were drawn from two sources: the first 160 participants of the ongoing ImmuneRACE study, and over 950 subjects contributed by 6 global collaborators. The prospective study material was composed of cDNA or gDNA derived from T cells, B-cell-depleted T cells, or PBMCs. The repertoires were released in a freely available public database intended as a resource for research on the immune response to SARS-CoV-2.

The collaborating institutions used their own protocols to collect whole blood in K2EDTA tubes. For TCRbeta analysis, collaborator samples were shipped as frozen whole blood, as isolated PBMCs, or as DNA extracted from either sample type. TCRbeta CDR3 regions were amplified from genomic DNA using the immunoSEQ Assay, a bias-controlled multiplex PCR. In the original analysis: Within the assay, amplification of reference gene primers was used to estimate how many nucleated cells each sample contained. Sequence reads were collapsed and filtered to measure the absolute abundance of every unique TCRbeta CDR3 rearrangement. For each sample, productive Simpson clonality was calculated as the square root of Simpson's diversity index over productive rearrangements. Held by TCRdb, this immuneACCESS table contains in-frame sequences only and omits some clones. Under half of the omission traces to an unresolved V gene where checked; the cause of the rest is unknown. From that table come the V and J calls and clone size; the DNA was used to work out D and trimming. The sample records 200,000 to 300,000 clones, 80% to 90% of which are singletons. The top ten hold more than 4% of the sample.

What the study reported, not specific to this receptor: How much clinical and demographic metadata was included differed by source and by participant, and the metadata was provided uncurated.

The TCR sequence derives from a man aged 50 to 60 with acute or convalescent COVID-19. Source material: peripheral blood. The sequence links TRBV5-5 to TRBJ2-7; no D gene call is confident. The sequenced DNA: TGTGCCAGCAGCTTGGTCCTCTACGAGCAGTACTTC. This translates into CASSLVLYEQYF.